This entry concerns a single TCR beta chain. What it recognizes is unknown. Sequenced by immunoSEQ multiplex PCR; TCRdb stores in-frame clones only, minus some. The table lists 40,000 to 45,000 clones, more than 65% of them singletons. The record originates from a study of vaccination effects on CD4 cells after COVID-19. The V and J ends lost 6 bases and 4 bases respectively, with 15 bases between them. CDR3 length equals 15 residues. The germline gives CDR1 LNHNV, CDR2 YYDKDF (reference sequence). Subsequent to less than 13 days of culture, CD4+ T cells were isolated. The person was diagnosed with PCR-confirmed SARS-CoV-2 infection between March and December 2020. Subjects were given two BNT162b2 or mRNA-1273 vaccine doses.

Sequenced material: CD4+ T cells from PBMCs cultured without peptide, taken after COVID-19 vaccination. The chain couples TRBV15 to TRBJ1-4; D is uncertain. The source of this sequence is a human donor who had a prior SARS-CoV-2 infection. CDR3: CATRRTQDNNEKLFF. DNA of the CDR3: TGTGCCACCAGAAGAACTCAAGATAATAATGAAAAACTGTTTTTT. The full variable domain, in which reference TRBV15 and TRBJ1-4 provide the parts outside the CDR3, is DAMVIQNPRYQVTQFGKPVTLSCSQTLNHNVMYWYQQKSSQAPKLLFHYYDKDFNNEADTPDNFQSRRPNTSFCFLDIRSPGLGDTAMYLCATRRTQDNNEKLFFGSGTQLSVL.